These 8 T cell receptor beta chains share one sample of origin, sequenced in a study of beta chain features in type 1 diabetes. Sequencing targeted expressed TCRB transcripts, as all isolated RNA had been reverse transcribed. This table comes from immunoSEQ multiplex PCR, and its TCRdb copy is limited to in-frame clones, with some not included. This table holds around 150,000 clones, approximately 8.1% found once. The sequenced sample consisted of central memory CD4+ T cells from blood. The source of these receptors is a man younger than 35 in good health.

This clone occurred many times. The genes are TRBV18 and TRBJ2-5, with D possibly being TRBD1 (6 bases). Germline lookup yields CDR1 KGHSH and CDR2 LQKENI. Trimming took off 3 bases at V and 5 bases at J, with 13 bases between the two ends. The CDR3 runs 14 residues. The chain's CDR3 is CASSPSGTWETQYF. Written as DNA, the CDR3 is TGTGCCAGCTCACCGTCCGGGACATGGGAGACCCAGTACTTC.

This rearrangement joins TRBV5-1 to TRBJ2-2; 10 positions agree with TRBD1. CDR1 SGHRS and CDR2 YFSETQ come from the germline V gene. This CDR3 has 14 amino acids. V was clipped by 4 bases and J by 7 bases; unmatched bases: 4. The CDR3 nucleotides are TGCGCCAGCAGCCTAGGACAGGGGGTCGGGGAGCTGTTTTTT. Protein: CASSLGQGVGELFF.

V is TRBV5-1 and J is TRBJ1-5, with 7 nucleotides matching TRBD1. The V gene's germline CDR1 is SGHRS and CDR2 YFSETQ. The CDR3 totals 15 residues. J was trimmed by 6 bases and V by 4 bases; bases with no gene match: 10. The CDR3 nucleotides are TGCGCCAGCAGCCCGGGACAGATCCGGGGTCAGCCCCAGCATTTT. It encodes CASSPGQIRGQPQHF.

The table lists this clone with a few counts. For the CDR3, the DNA is TGTGCCAGCAGCTTACGGGCGGGAGGTTCCTACAATGAGCAGTTCTTC. Its translation: CASSLRAGGSYNEQFF. The rearrangement uses TRBV7-3 and TRBJ2-1; TRBD2 agrees at 8 bases. J was trimmed by 1 base and V by 2 bases; bases with no gene match: 4. The CDR3 length is 16 residues. Germline V gene data show CDR1 as SGHTA and CDR2 as FQGTGA.

The chain is built from TRBV19 and TRBJ1-1; no clear D. Looked up from germline, CDR1 is LNHDA and CDR2 is SQIVND (reference sequence). The CDR3 spans 13 residues. The V gene lost 7 bases and the J gene lost 1 base, with 10 bases spanning the gap. CDR3 protein: CASTLTRNTEAFF. CDR3 DNA: TGTGCCAGTACCTTGACACGGAACACTGAAGCTTTCTTT.

In the case of this clone: The sample holds other DNA sequences that translate to the same CDR3. This chain joins TRBV5-1 and TRBJ2-7, with D perhaps matching TRBD1 (5 bases). The germline CDR1 and CDR2 sequences are SGHRS and YFSETQ. The CDR3 contains 14 residues. V was trimmed by 0 bases and J by 5 bases, leaving 12 bases between them. CDR3 protein: CASSLGQGGDEQYF. In DNA, the CDR3 is TGCGCCAGCAGCTTGGGTCAGGGTGGCGACGAGCAGTACTTC.

This clone was picked up a small number of times. V and J are TRBV6-6 and TRBJ2-1, with a tentative D call TRBD2 (5 bases). This CDR3 has 12 residues. V was pared by 0 bases and J by 9 bases, with 6 bases between. Looked up from germline, CDR1 is MNHNY and CDR2 is SVGAGI (reference sequence). This CDR3 reads CASSYSRGEQFF. The CDR3 DNA reads as TGTGCCAGCAGTTACTCCCGGGGTGAGCAGTTCTTC.

This clone was seen a handful of times. The gene calls are TRBV5-1 and TRBJ2-1, with 10 nucleotides matching TRBD2. Trimming removed 4 bases from V and 9 bases from J; junction bases left unmatched: 16. The germline V gene has CDR1 SGHRS and CDR2 YFSETQ. CDR3 length: 17 amino acids. In DNA form, the CDR3 reads TGCGCCAGCAGCCGAGGGCGGACTAGCGGCCTGGGAGGTGAGCAGTTCTTC. Its translation: CASSRGRTSGLGGEQFF.